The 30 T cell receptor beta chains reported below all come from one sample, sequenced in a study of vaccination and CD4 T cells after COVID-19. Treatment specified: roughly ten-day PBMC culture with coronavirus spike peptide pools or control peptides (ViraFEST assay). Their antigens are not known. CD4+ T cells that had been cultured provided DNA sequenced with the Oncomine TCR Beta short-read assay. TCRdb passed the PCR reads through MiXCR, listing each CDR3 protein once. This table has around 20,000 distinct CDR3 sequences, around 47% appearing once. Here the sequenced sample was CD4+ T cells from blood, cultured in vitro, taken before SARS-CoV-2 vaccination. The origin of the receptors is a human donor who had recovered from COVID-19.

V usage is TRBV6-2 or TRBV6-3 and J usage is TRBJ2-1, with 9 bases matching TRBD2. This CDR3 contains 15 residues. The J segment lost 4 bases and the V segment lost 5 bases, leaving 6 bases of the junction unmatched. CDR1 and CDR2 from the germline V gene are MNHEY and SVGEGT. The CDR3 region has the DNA TGTGCCAGCAGTCCCTTTAGCGGGAGTTACAATGAGCAGTTCTTC. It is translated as CASSPFSGSYNEQFF.

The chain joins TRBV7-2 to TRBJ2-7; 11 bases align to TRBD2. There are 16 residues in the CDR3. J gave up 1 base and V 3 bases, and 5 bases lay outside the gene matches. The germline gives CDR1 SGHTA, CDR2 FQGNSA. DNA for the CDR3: TGTGCCAGCAGCTTGACTAGCGGGACCACTTCCTACGAGCAGTACTTC. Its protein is CASSLTSGTTSYEQYF.

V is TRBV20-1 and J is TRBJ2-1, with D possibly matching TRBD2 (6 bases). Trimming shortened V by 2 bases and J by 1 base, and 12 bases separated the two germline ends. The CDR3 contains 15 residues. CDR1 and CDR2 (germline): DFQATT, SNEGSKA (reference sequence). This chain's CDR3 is CSARRGAGSYNEQFF. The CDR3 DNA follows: TGCAGTGCTAGACGGGGCGCGGGGTCCTACAATGAGCAGTTCTTC.

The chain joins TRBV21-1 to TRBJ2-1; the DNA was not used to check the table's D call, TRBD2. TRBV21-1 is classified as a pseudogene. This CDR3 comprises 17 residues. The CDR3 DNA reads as TGTGCCAGCAGACTTCAACTAGCGGGAGTTCCCTACAATGAGCAGTTCTTC. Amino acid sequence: CASRLQLAGVPYNEQFF.

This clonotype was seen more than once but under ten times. This CDR3 is CASSAAYNQPQHF. CDR3 bases: TGTGCCAGCAGCGCCGCCTACAATCAGCCCCAGCATTTT. V usage is TRBV6-1 and J usage is TRBJ1-5; D unclear. The CDR3 runs 13 residues. In germline, CDR1 is MNHNS, CDR2 SASEGT. Trimming took 6 bases from V and 3 from J, leaving 9 bases between them.

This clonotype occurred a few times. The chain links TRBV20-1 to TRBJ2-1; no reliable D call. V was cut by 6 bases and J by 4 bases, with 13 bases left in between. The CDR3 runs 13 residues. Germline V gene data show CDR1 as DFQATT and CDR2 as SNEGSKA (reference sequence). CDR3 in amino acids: CSAPGSAYNEQFF. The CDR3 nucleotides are TGCAGTGCCCCTGGGTCAGCATACAATGAGCAGTTCTTC.

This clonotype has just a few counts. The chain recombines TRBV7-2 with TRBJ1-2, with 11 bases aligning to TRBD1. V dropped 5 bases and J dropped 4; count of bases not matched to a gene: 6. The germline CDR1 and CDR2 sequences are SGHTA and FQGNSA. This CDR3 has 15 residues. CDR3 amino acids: CASSPGQGAGYGYTF. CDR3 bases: TGTGCCAGCAGCCCAGGACAGGGGGCGGGCTATGGCTACACCTTC.

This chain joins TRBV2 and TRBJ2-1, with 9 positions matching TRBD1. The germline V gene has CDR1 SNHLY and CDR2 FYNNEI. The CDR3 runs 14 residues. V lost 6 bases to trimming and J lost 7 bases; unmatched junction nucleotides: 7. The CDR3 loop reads CASRGDRDLNEQFF. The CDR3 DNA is TGTGCCAGCAGGGGGGACAGGGATCTAAATGAGCAGTTCTTC.

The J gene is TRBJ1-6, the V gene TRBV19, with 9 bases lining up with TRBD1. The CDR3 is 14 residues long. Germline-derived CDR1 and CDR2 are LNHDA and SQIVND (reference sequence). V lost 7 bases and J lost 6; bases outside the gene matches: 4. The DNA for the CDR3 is TGTGCCAGTATCGGGACAGGGATTAATTCACCCCTCCACTTT. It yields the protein CASIGTGINSPLHF.

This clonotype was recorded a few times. The CDR3 is CASSGDRGLRNQPQHF. The CDR3 DNA reads TGTGCCAGCAGCGGGGACCGTGGACTGAGGAATCAGCCCCAGCATTTT. This chain links TRBV7-8 with TRBJ1-5, with D tentatively TRBD1 (5 bases). Per germline, CDR1 SGHVS and CDR2 FQNEAQ. V was pared by 5 bases and J by 4 bases, with 18 bases between. The CDR3 length is 16 residues.

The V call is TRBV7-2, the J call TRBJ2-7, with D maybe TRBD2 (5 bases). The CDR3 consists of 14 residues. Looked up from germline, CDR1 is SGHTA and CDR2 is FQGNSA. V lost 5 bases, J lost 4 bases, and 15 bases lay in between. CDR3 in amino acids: CASSPDGLNYEQYF. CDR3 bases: TGTGCCAGCAGCCCCGACGGACTGAATTACGAGCAGTACTTC.

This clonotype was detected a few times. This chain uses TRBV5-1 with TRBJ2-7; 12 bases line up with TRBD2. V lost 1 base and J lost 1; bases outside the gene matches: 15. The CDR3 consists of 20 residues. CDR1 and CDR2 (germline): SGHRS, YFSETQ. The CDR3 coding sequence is TGCGCCAGCAGCTTGTCCCTGACTAGCGGGAGACCTTCATCGTCCTACGAGCAGTACTTC. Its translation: CASSLSLTSGRPSSSYEQYF.

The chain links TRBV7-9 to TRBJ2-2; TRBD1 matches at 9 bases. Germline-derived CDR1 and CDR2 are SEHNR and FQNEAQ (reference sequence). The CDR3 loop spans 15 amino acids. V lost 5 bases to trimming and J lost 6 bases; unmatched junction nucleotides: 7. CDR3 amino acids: CASSGRTGAPGELFF. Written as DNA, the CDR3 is TGTGCCAGCAGCGGGCGGACAGGGGCCCCCGGGGAGCTGTTTTTT.

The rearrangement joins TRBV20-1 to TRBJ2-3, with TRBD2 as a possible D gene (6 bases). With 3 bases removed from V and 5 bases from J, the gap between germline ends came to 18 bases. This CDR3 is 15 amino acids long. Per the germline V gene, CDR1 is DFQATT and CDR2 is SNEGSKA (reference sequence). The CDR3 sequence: CSASQRDSPVDTQYF. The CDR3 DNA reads TGCAGTGCTAGCCAAAGGGACTCCCCGGTAGATACGCAGTATTTT.

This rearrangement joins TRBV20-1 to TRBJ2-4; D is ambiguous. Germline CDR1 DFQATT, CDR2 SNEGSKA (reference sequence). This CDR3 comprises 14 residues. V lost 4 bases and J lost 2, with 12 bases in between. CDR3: CSATDRMSKNIQYF. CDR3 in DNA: TGCAGTGCTACTGACCGGATGTCCAAAAACATTCAGTACTTC.

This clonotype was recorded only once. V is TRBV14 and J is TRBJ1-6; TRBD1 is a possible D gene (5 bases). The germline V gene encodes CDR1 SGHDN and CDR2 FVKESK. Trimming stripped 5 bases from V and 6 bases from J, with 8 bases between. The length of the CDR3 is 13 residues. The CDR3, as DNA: TGTGCCAGCAGCGACAGCATTAATTCACCCCTCCACTTT. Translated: CASSDSINSPLHF.

The CDR3, as DNA: TGTGCCAGCAGACCACGGACCGGACCCTCCTACGAGCAGTACTTC. It specifies CASRPRTGPSYEQYF. The rearrangement joins TRBV5-5 to TRBJ2-7; D call uncertain. Germline V gene data show CDR1 as SGHKS and CDR2 as YYEKEE (reference sequence). The ends were cut back, 5 bases at V and 0 bases at J, with 15 bases in the middle. The CDR3 has 15 residues.

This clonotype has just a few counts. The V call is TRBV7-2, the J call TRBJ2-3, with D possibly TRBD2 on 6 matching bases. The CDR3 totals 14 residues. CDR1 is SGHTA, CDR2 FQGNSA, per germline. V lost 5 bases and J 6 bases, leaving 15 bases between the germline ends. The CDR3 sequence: CASSRKRESDTQYF. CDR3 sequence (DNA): TGTGCCAGCAGCCGGAAACGGGAGTCGGATACGCAGTATTTT.

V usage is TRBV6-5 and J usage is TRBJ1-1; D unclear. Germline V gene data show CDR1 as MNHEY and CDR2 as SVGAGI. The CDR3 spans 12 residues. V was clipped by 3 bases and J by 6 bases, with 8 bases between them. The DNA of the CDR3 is TGTGCCAGCAGTTATACGGGATCTGAAGCTTTCTTT. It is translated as CASSYTGSEAFF.

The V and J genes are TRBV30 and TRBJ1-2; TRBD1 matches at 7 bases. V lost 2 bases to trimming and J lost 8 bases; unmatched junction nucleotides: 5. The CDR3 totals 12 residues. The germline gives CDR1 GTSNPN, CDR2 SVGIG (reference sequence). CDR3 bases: TGTGCCTGGAGTCGGACAGGTGGAGGCTACACCTTC. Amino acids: CAWSRTGGGYTF.

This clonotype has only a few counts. In nucleotides, the CDR3 is TGTGCCAGCAGCTTAGGTCCTCGGGCGAACTATGGCTACACCTTC. It is translated as CASSLGPRANYGYTF. This sequence joins TRBV7-2 and TRBJ1-2; D is unclear. With 1 base removed from V and 2 bases from J, the gap between germline ends came to 11 bases. Germline CDR1 SGHTA, CDR2 FQGNSA. This CDR3 comprises 15 residues.

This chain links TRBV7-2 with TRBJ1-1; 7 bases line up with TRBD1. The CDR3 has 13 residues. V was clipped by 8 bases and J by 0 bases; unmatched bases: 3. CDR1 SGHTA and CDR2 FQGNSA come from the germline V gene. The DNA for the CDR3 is TGTGCCAGCTCGGACAGGATGAACACTGAAGCTTTCTTT. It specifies CASSDRMNTEAFF.

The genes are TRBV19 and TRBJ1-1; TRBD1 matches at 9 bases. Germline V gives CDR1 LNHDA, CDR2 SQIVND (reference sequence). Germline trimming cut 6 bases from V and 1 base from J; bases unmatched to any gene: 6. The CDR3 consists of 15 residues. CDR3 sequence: CASRNRGQGNTEAFF. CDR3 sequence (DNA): TGTGCCAGTAGGAACAGGGGGCAGGGGAACACTGAAGCTTTCTTT.

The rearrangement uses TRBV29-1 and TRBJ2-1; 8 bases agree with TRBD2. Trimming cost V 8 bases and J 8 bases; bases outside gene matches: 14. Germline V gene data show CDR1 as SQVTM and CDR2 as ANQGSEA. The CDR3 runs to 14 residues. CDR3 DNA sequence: TGCAGCCACATAGCGGGACCCGGAGACGATGAGCAGTTCTTC. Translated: CSHIAGPGDDEQFF.

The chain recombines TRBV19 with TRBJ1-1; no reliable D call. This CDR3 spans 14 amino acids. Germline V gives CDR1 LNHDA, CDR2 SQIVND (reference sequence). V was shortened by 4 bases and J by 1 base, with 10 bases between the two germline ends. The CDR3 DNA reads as TGTGCCAGTAGTACGAGGGCGGGGAACACTGAAGCTTTCTTT. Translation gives CASSTRAGNTEAFF.

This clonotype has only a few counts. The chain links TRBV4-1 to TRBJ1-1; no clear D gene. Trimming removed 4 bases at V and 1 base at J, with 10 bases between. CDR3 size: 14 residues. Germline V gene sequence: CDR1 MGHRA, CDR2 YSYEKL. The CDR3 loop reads CASSLLGGNTEAFF. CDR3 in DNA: TGCGCCAGCAGCCTTCTTGGAGGGAACACTGAAGCTTTCTTT.

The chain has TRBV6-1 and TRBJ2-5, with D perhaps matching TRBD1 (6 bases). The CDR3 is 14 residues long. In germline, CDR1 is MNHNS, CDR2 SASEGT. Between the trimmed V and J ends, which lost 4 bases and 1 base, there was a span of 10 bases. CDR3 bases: TGTGCCAGCAGTGTGGGGACATCCCAAGAGACCCAGTACTTC. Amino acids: CASSVGTSQETQYF.

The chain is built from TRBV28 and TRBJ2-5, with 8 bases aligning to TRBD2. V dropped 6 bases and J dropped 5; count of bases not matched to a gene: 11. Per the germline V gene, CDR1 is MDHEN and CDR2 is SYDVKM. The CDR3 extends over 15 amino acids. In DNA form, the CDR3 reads TGTGCCAGCAGGGAAGCGGGAGCCCCAGGGGAGACCCAGTACTTC. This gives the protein CASREAGAPGETQYF.

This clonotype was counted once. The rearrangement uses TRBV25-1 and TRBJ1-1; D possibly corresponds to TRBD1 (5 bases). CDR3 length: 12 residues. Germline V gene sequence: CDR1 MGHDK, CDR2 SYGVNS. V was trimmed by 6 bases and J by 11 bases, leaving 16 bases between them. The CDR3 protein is CASSLTKGFAFF. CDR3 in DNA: TGTGCCAGCAGCCTTACAAAGGGGTTCGCTTTCTTT.

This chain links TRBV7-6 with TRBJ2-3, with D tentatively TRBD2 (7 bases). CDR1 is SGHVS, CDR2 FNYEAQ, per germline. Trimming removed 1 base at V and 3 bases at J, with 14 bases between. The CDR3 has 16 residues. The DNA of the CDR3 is TGTGCCAGCAGCTTAGGGGCGGCGGGGGCTACAGATACGCAGTATTTT. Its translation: CASSLGAAGATDTQYF.